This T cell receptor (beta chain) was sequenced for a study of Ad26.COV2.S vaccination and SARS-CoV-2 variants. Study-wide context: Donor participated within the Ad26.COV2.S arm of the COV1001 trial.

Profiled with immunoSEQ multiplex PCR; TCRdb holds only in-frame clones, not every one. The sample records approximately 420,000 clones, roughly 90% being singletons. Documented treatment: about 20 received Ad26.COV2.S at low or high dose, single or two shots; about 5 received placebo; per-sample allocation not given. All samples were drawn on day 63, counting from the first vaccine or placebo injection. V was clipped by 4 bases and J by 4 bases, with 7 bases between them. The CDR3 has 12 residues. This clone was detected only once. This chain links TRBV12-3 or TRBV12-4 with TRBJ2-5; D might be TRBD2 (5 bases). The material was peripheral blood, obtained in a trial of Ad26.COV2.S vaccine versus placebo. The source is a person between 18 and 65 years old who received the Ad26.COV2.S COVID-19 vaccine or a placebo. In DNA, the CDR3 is TGTGCCAGCAGTTCCGGAGGAGAGACCCAGTACTTC. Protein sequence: CASSSGGETQYF.